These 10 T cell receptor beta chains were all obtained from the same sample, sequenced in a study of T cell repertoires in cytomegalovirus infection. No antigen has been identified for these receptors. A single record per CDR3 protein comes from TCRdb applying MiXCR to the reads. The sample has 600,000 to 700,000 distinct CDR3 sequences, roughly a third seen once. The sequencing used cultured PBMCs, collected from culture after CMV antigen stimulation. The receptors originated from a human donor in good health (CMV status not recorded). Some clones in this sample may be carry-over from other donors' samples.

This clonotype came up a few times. The CDR3 spells CASSAYSREIDTGELFF. CDR3 sequence (DNA): TGTGCCAGCAGCGCCTATTCCCGGGAGATCGACACCGGGGAGCTGTTTTTT. The chain couples TRBV12-3 or TRBV12-4 to TRBJ2-2; D may be TRBD2 (6 bases). CDR3 length equals 17 residues. V was clipped by 6 bases and J by 3 bases, with 20 bases between them.

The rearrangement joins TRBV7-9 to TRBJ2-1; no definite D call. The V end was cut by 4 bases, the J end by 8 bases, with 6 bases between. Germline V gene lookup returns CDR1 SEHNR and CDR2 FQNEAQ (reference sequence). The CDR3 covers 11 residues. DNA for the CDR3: TGTGCCAGCAGCTCAGAGGATGAGCAGTTCTTC. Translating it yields CASSSEDEQFF.

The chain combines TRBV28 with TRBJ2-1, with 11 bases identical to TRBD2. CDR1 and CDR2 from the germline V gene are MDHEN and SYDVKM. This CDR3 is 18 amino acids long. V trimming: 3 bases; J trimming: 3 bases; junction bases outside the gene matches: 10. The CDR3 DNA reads TGTGCCAGCAGTTTCCGCCTTCTAGCGGGGGGCTTCTACAATGAGCAGTTCTTC. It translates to CASSFRLLAGGFYNEQFF. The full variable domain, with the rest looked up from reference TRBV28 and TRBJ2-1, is DVKVTQSSRYLVKRTGEKVFLECVQDMDHENMFWYRQDPGLGLRLIYFSYDVKMKEKGDIPEGYSVSREKKERFSLILESASTNQTSMYLCASSFRLLAGGFYNEQFFGPGTRLTVL.

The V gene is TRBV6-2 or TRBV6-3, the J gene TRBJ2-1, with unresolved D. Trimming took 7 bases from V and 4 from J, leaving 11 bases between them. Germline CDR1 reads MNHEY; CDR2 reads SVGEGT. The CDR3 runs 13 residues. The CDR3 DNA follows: TGTGCCAGCAACCACGGACGGTACAATGAGCAGTTCTTC. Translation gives CASNHGRYNEQFF.

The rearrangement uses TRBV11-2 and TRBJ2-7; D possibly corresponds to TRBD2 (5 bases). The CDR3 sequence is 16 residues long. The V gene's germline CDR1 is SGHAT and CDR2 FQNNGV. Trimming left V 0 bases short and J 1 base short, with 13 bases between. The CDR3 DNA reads TGTGCCAGCAGCTTAGATGGACTTCCTATGTCCTACGAGCAGTACTTC. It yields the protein CASSLDGLPMSYEQYF.

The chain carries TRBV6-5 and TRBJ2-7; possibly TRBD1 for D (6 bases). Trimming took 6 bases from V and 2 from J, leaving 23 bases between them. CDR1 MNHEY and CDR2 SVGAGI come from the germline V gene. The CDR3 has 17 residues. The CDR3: CASRLGVSRDNPYEQYF. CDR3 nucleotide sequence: TGTGCCAGCAGATTGGGGGTCTCCCGGGACAACCCCTACGAGCAGTACTTC.

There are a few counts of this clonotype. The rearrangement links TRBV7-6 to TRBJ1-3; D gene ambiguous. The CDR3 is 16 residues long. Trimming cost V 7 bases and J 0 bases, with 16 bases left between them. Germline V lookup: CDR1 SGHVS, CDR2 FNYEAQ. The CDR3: CASINGTVVSGNTIYF. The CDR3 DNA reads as TGTGCCAGCATCAATGGCACAGTTGTCTCTGGAAACACCATATATTTT.

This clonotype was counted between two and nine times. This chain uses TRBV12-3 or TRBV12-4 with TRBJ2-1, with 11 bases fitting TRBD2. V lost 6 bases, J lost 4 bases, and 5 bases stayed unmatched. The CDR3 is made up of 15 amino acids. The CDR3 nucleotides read TGTGCCAGCAGGCGGGGACTAGCGGAGTACAATGAGCAGTTCTTC. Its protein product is CASRRGLAEYNEQFF.

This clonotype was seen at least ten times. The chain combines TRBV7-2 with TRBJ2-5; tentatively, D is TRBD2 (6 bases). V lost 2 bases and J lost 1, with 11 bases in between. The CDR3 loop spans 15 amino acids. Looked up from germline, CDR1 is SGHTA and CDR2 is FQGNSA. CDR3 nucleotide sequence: TGTGCCAGCAGCTTAATGGCGGGGACCCAAGAGACCCAGTACTTC. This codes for CASSLMAGTQETQYF. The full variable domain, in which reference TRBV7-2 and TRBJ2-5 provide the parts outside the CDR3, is GAGVSQSPSNKVTEKGKDVELRCDPISGHTALYWYRQSLGQGLEFLIYFQGNSAPDKSGLPSDRFSAERTGGSVSTLTIQRTQQEDSAVYLCASSLMAGTQETQYFGPGTRLLVL.

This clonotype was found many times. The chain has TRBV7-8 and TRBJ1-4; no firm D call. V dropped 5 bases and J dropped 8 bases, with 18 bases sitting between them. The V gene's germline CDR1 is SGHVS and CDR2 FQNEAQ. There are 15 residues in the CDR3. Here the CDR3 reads CASSPTYDVREKLFF. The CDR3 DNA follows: TGTGCCAGCAGCCCTACTTACGACGTACGGGAAAAACTGTTTTTT.